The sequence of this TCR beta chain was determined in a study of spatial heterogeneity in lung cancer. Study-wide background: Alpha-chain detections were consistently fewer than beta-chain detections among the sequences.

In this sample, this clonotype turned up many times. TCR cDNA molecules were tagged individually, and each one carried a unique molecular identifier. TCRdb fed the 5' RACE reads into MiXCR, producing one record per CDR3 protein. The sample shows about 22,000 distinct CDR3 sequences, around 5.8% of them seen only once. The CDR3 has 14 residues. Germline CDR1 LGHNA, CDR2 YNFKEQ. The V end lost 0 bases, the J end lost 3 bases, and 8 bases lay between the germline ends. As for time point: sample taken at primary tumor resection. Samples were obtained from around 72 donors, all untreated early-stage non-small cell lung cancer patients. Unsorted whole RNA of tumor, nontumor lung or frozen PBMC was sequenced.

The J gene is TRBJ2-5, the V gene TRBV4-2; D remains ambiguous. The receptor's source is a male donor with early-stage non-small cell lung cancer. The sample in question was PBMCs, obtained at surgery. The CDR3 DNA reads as TGTGCCAGCAGCCAAGATCGAAGGGAAGAGACCCAGTACTTC. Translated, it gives CASSQDRREETQYF.